This T cell receptor beta chain came from a study of blood T cells in healthy people across ages. Germline CDR1 reads SGHTA; CDR2 reads FQGNSA. Trimming left V 1 base short and J 5 bases short, with 12 bases between. This CDR3 has 14 amino acids. A second PCR, run for roughly 7 to 11 cycles, used a sample-barcoded 5' primer plus a J-beta primer mix. One entry per CDR3 protein, called by TCRdb with MiXCR from the 5' RACE reads. The table lists roughly 1,800,000 distinct CDR3 sequences, just under 50% of them singletons. The receptor was derived from a woman aged 40 to 50 in good health. The V and J genes are TRBV7-2 and TRBJ2-7; D is possibly TRBD1 or TRBD2 (5 bases each). The sample comprised blood. Here the CDR3 reads CASSLGDGNDEQYF. CDR3 DNA: TGTGCCAGCAGCTTAGGGGACGGCAACGACGAGCAGTACTTC.